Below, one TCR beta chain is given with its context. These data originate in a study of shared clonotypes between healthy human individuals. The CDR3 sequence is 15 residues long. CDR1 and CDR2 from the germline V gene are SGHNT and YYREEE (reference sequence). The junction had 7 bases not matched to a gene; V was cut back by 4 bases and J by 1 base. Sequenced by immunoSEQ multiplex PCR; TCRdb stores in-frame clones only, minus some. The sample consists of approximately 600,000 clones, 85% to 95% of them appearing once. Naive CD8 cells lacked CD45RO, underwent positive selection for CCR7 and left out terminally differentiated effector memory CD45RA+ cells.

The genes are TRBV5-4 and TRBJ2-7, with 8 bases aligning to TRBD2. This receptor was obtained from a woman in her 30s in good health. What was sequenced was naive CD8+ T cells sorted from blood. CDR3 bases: TGTGCCAGCAGCGTAAAAGCGGGAGTGTCCTACGAGCAGTACTTC. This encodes CASSVKAGVSYEQYF.